This entry concerns a single T cell receptor beta chain. Its cognate antigen is unknown. It was cDNA, reverse transcribed from extracted RNA, that served as the sequencing template. Method: immunoSEQ multiplex PCR; TCRdb's copy keeps in-frame clones and lacks some. The sample lists roughly 40,000 clones, 65% seen once, with 20% to 25% in the top ten. Treatment noted: oral pan-JAK inhibitor, 5-10 mg twice daily. The CDR3 totals 16 residues. Germline V gives CDR1 SGHTA, CDR2 FQGNSA. J lost 6 bases, V lost 5 bases, and 12 bases had no gene match. The data were obtained in a study of CD8+ T cells in alopecia areata. On the study more broadly: The protocol delivered tofacitinib for 6 to 18 months, then withdrew it for 6 months. Study outcomes and limitations: A large proportion of expanded lesional clones were detected persisting in scalp and blood during tofacitinib. Scalp clonality and expanded CD8+ clones among the top 100 were significantly decreased by tofacitinib. TCR sharing across patients was less clear than in mice, possibly HLA-related.

The source material was CD8+ T cells sorted from blood, sampled at week 4, from a patient treated with tofacitinib. The source of this sequence is a human donor with alopecia areata. This sequence joins TRBV7-2 and TRBJ2-1, with 8 positions matching TRBD1. The CDR3 here is CASSPPTGEVRNEQFF. The DNA of the CDR3 is TGTGCCAGCAGCCCCCCGACAGGGGAAGTCCGCAATGAGCAGTTCTTC.